The rows below give T cell receptor beta chains drawn from one sample of a study of shared clonotypes between healthy human individuals. TCRdb keeps only in-frame clones here, not all; method: immunoSEQ multiplex PCR. The sample yields fewer than 1.8 million clones, around 98.5% seen once. Source material: naive CD4+ T cells sorted from blood. These receptors were collected from a man aged 30-40 years in good health. Both conserved end residues are part of each CDR3. Fields, in order: clone size, J gene, V gene, D gene, CDR3 DNA, CDR3 protein. The D gene is left open where the match is weak. A clone size is listed for some rows: how often the clone was seen (once, few, many), or a class if it is expanded.

NA TRBJ2-1 TRBV2 NA TGTGCCAGCAGTGAAGCCCGCCGGGACTCTAACACCAATGAGCAGTTCTTC CASSEARRDSNTNEQFF
NA TRBJ2-4 TRBV30 NA TGTGCCTGGAGGGATCAGGGAAACATTCAGTACTTC CAWRDQGNIQYF
once TRBJ2-6 TRBV27 TRBD1 TGTGCCAGCAGAGAGGACAGGGGGGCCCCTGGGGCCAACGTCCTGACTTTC CASREDRGAPGANVLTF
NA TRBJ1-1 TRBV2 TRBD1 TGTGCCAGCAGTGGGGGAGGACAGGGGAACACTGAAGCTTTCTTT CASSGGGQGNTEAFF
NA TRBJ2-3 TRBV5-1 NA TGCGCCAGCAGCTTCGGGCTGGGGGTGGATACGCAGTATTTT CASSFGLGVDTQYF
NA TRBJ2-3 TRBV6-5 TRBD2 TGTGCCAGCAGGCCGGGACTAGCGGGAGGAAATACGCAGTATTTT CASRPGLAGGNTQYF
NA TRBJ2-7 TRBV18 NA TGTGCCAGCTCAGCGGGCGGCTACGAGCAGTACTTC CASSAGGYEQYF
NA TRBJ2-7 TRBV28 TRBD2 TGTGCCAGCAGGAATCGCGGGGGGTTGCAAACTAGCGGGAGAGTATGGCAGTACTTC CASRNRGGLQTSGRVWQYF
NA TRBJ1-4 TRBV7-8 TRBD1 TGTGCCAGCAGCTTAGAGCGGAGCAGGGGGCTGGTCGGGGAAAAACTGTTTTTT CASSLERSRGLVGEKLFF
NA TRBJ2-7 TRBV27 TRBD2 TGTGCCAGCAGTGCTAGCGGGGGCTCCTACGAGCAGTACTTC CASSASGGSYEQYF
NA TRBJ1-2 TRBV5-6 NA TGTGCCAGCAGCTTTGGACGGGAGAATGGCTACACCTTC CASSFGRENGYTF
NA TRBJ2-7 TRBV29-1 NA TGCAGCGTTGCCCACAAACCCAGGCAACCCAGCTACGAGCAGTACTTC CSVAHKPRQPSYEQYF
NA TRBJ2-3 TRBV11-3 TRBD2 TGTGCCAGCAGCCGAAGTGGGGCGGGAGCGGCAGATACGCAGTATTTT CASSRSGAGAADTQYF
NA TRBJ2-6 TRBV5-1 NA TGCGCCAGCGGGAGTGTTAGGGGCTCTGGGGCCAACGTCCTGACTTTC CASGSVRGSGANVLTF
NA TRBJ2-5 TRBV9 NA TGTGCCAGCAGCGTAGCTGCCGAGGAGAGTGGGACCCAGTACTTC CASSVAAEESGTQYF
NA TRBJ1-4 TRBV4-2 TRBD1 TGTGCCAGCAGCCACCGACAGGGCGGACGCATAAATGAAAAACTGTTTTTT CASSHRQGGRINEKLFF
NA TRBJ2-7 TRBV28 NA TGTGCCAGCAAAGCCGGGACCTACGAGCAGTACTTC CASKAGTYEQYF
NA TRBJ2-1 TRBV6-1 NA TGTGCCAGCAGCCCCTCGGGCTCCTACAATGAGCAGTTCTTC CASSPSGSYNEQFF
NA TRBJ1-5 TRBV5-1 NA TGCGCCAGCAGCTTTGACAGTAATCAGCCCCAGCATTTT CASSFDSNQPQHF
NA TRBJ1-1 TRBV5-1 NA TGCGCCAGCAGACTCGACAGTTACACTGAAGCTTTCTTT CASRLDSYTEAFF
NA TRBJ2-3 TRBV6-1 NA TGTGCCAGCAGTGCCACAGATACGCAGTATTTT CASSATDTQYF
NA TRBJ2-7 TRBV25-1 TRBD2 TGTGCCAGCAGTGATAGAAGCGGGAGCGAGCAGTACTTC CASSDRSGSEQYF
NA TRBJ2-7 TRBV28 NA TGTGCCAGCAGTTTTTCATACGAGCAGTACTTC CASSFSYEQYF
NA TRBJ1-3 TRBV27 TRBD1 TGTGCCAGCAGACTAGACAGGGGAAACTCTGGAAACACCATATATTTT CASRLDRGNSGNTIYF
NA TRBJ2-4 TRBV6-6 TRBD2 TGTGCCAGCAGCCAACCGACTAGCGTCAACTACATTCAGTACTTC CASSQPTSVNYIQYF
NA TRBJ2-7 TRBV5-5 TRBD2 TGTGCCAGCAGCGGCTGGGAGCGGGGCGAGCAGTACTTC CASSGWERGEQYF
NA TRBJ1-1 TRBV18 NA TGTGCCAGCTCATCTGGGACCGCCACTGAAGCTTTCTTT CASSSGTATEAFF
NA TRBJ1-5 TRBV15 TRBD1 TGTGCCACCAGCAGAGGGGACCAGGGGGGTGGTCAGCCCCAGCATTTT CATSRGDQGGGQPQHF
NA TRBJ1-5 TRBV28 NA TGTGCCAGCCTGGGACGGAGGAATCAGCCCCAGCATTTT CASLGRRNQPQHF
NA TRBJ2-2 TRBV19 NA TGTGCCAGTAGATCCGGCCATAACACCGGGGAGCTGTTTTTT CASRSGHNTGELFF
NA TRBJ2-1 TRBV29-1 NA TGCAGCGGGGGGACAGAGCAGTTCTTC CSGGTEQFF
NA TRBJ1-1 TRBV28 TRBD1 TGTGCCAGCAGTAAGGACAGGGAAACTGAAGCTTTCTTT CASSKDRETEAFF
NA TRBJ2-7 TRBV6-5 TRBD1 TGTGCCAGCAGAAAAGGGACAGGGGGCATTTCCGAGCAGTACTTC CASRKGTGGISEQYF
NA TRBJ2-3 TRBV14 NA TGTGCCAGCAGGACCCTGGGGCAGAGATGCACAGATACGCAGTATTTT CASRTLGQRCTDTQYF
NA TRBJ1-5 TRBV2 NA TGTGCCAGCAGTGAAGCGTCCAGCGATCAGCCCCAGCATTTT CASSEASSDQPQHF
NA TRBJ2-2 TRBV7-9 NA TGTGCCAGCAGCTTAGGATCCGGGGAGCTGTTTTTT CASSLGSGELFF
NA TRBJ2-5 TRBV5-1 NA TGCGCCAGCAGCTGGACGGTCGAGGAGACCCAGTACTTC CASSWTVEETQYF
NA TRBJ2-2 TRBV9 TRBD1 TGTGCCAGCAGCGTTCTGACAGGGAATTCGAACACCGGGGAGCTGTTTTTT CASSVLTGNSNTGELFF
NA TRBJ2-3 TRBV6-6 NA TGTGCCAGCAGTTACTCAATAGGCACAGATACGCAGTATTTT CASSYSIGTDTQYF
NA TRBJ2-7 TRBV5-4 NA TGTGCCAGCAGCCCGGAACCCTTATACGAGCAGTACTTC CASSPEPLYEQYF
NA TRBJ2-5 TRBV9 TRBD2 TGTGCCAGCAGCGTAGTGGGACTAGCGGGAGGCGGTCCCCACTTC CASSVVGLAGGGPHF
once TRBJ1-1 TRBV7-2 NA TGTGCCAGCAGCTACAGGGAACGCACTGAAGCTTTCTTT CASSYRERTEAFF
NA TRBJ1-5 TRBV2 TRBD1 TGTGCCAGCAGTCAGGACAGGGGCAATCAGCCCCAGCATTTT CASSQDRGNQPQHF
NA TRBJ2-1 TRBV9 NA TGTGCCAGCAGCGTAGGGGGAGACGGGAGTATCTACAATGAGCAGTTCTTC CASSVGGDGSIYNEQFF
once TRBJ2-1 TRBV5-1 TRBD2 TGCGCCAGCAGCGGTACTAGCGGGACCTACAATGAGCAGTTCTTC CASSGTSGTYNEQFF
NA TRBJ1-4 TRBV4-1 NA TGCGCCAGCAGCCAAGAAGCGGAGTTGAGTAGACTGTTTTTT CASSQEAELSRLFF
NA TRBJ1-5 TRBV7-2 NA TGTGCCAGCAGCTTCGGGGGCACTAGCAATCAGCCCCAGCATTTT CASSFGGTSNQPQHF
NA TRBJ2-7 TRBV27 NA TGTGCCAGCACCCAGTCGGGCCGCGCCTCCTACGAGCAGTACTTC CASTQSGRASYEQYF
NA TRBJ2-3 TRBV5-6 NA TGTGCCAGCAAATTTGGGGGTAGATCCACAGATACGCAGTATTTT CASKFGGRSTDTQYF
NA TRBJ2-7 TRBV18 NA TGTGCCAGCTCACCATTGGGGCTGGCTGACGAGCAGTACTTC CASSPLGLADEQYF